Following are 24 T cell receptor beta chains from one sample sequenced in a study of blood T cell repertoires in COVID-19. The data were produced by immunoSEQ multiplex PCR, yet TCRdb's version contains in-frame clones alone and is incomplete. The table has hundreds of thousands of clones, about 88% seen once. Sequenced: peripheral blood. These receptors came from a man in his forties with acute or convalescent COVID-19.

V and J are TRBV7-2 and TRBJ1-5; maybe TRBD1 (5 bases). Germline lookup yields CDR1 SGHTA and CDR2 FQGNSA. The CDR3 spans 15 residues. Between the trimmed V and J ends, which lost 5 bases and 6 bases, there was a span of 17 bases. Here the CDR3 reads CASSNVWGEGQPQHF. In DNA, the CDR3 is TGTGCCAGCAGCAACGTGTGGGGGGAGGGTCAGCCCCAGCATTTT.

The rearrangement uses TRBV6-4 and TRBJ1-1; weak D call: TRBD1 (5 bases). Trimming pared 4 bases from V and 3 bases from J, leaving 9 bases between. Germline V gene data show CDR1 as MRHNA and CDR2 as SNTAGT. This CDR3 region has 13 residues. The CDR3 protein is CASSVGGDTEAFF. CDR3 DNA: TGTGCCAGCAGTGTGGGGGGAGACACTGAAGCTTTCTTT.

V gene TRBV5-1 combines with J gene TRBJ2-1; 11 bases map to TRBD2. V was clipped by 1 base and J by 3 bases; unmatched bases: 3. This CDR3 comprises 16 residues. Germline V gene data show CDR1 as SGHRS and CDR2 as YFSETQ. CDR3 residues: CASSLSLAGVYNEQFF. CDR3 in DNA: TGCGCCAGCAGCTTGTCACTAGCGGGGGTCTACAATGAGCAGTTCTTC.

The rearrangement links TRBV30 to TRBJ1-4; unclear D gene. The V end was cut by 6 bases, the J end by 5 bases, with 10 bases between. The CDR3 has 12 amino acids. Germline CDR1 and CDR2: GTSNPN and SVGIG (reference sequence). The CDR3 DNA reads TGTGCCTGTACCGGGGTAAATGAAAAACTGTTTTTT. It specifies CACTGVNEKLFF.

This clone was detected only once. This rearrangement joins TRBV5-1 to TRBJ2-3; TRBD1 agrees at 11 bases. Germline V gives CDR1 SGHRS, CDR2 YFSETQ. The V segment lost 4 bases and the J segment 5 bases; nucleotides outside the gene matches: 9. CDR3 size: 16 residues. The CDR3 is CASSTGQGAYIDTQYF. In DNA, the CDR3 is TGCGCCAGCAGCACAGGACAGGGGGCATATATAGATACGCAGTATTTT.

This chain connects TRBV19 to TRBJ2-3, with D unresolved. V gave up 2 bases and J gave up 2 bases, with 8 bases separating them. The CDR3 sequence is 14 residues long. CDR1 LNHDA and CDR2 SQIVND come from the germline V gene (reference sequence). The CDR3 DNA follows: TGTGCCAGTAGTATACAGGCATCCACAGATACGCAGTATTTT. Its translation is CASSIQASTDTQYF.

CDR3 sequence reads: CASSEQGQGYGYTF. CDR3 coding DNA: TGTGCCAGCAGTGAACAGGGCCAGGGATATGGCTACACCTTC. This chain connects TRBV6-1 to TRBJ1-2; tentatively, D is TRBD1 (5 bases). V was trimmed by 2 bases and J by 5 bases, leaving 12 bases between them. Germline V gene sequence: CDR1 MNHNS, CDR2 SASEGT. The CDR3 length is 14 residues.

V usage is TRBV19 and J usage is TRBJ1-2, with D tentatively TRBD1 (5 bases). Deletions cut 10 bases from V and 1 base from J, with 13 bases between. CDR3 length: 13 amino acids. The V gene's germline CDR1 is LNHDA and CDR2 SQIVND (reference sequence). In DNA, the CDR3 is TGTGCCACCCAAGACAGTTATAACTATGGCTACACCTTC. This encodes CATQDSYNYGYTF.

A note on this clone: Sequence at one end of the junction differs from germline and may be a read error. The chain recombines TRBV5-6 with TRBJ1-3, with a weak D call TRBD1 (5 bases). Germline V CDR1 and CDR2: SGHDT, YYEEEE. This CDR3 has 13 amino acids. CDR3 DNA: TGTGCCAGCAGCTTAAGGGGCCCGACATCCCCAGCTTTT. This encodes CASSLRGPTSPAF.

This clone was counted only a few times. The genes are TRBV29-1 and TRBJ1-5; TRBD1 is a possible D gene (6 bases). The germline V and J ends were trimmed by 4 bases and 6 bases, with 16 bases remaining between them. Germline values: CDR1 SQVTM, CDR2 ANQGSEA. The CDR3 extends over 14 amino acids. The CDR3 coding sequence is TGCAGCGTTGTTATAACAGGGAAAGGTCAGCCCCAGCATTTT. It yields the protein CSVVITGKGQPQHF.

The V call is TRBV10-3, the J call TRBJ1-2; 10 bases map to TRBD1. CDR3 length equals 14 residues. Losses at the gene ends were 5 bases for V and 5 bases for J; bases not matched to a gene: 5. Germline lookup yields CDR1 ENHRY and CDR2 SYGVKD. The chain's CDR3 is CAISQGQGPYGYTF. The CDR3 nucleotides are TGTGCCATCAGTCAGGGACAGGGGCCATATGGCTACACCTTC.

V usage is TRBV7-2 and J usage is TRBJ1-2, with D uncertain. Per germline, CDR1 SGHTA and CDR2 FQGNSA. CDR3 size: 16 residues. Trimming stripped 5 bases from V and 7 bases from J, with 23 bases between. The CDR3 DNA follows: TGTGCCAGCAGCCCTGACCGTGAGCGGATGGGTAGTGGCTACACCTTC. The encoded protein is CASSPDRERMGSGYTF. Together with reference TRBV7-2 and TRBJ1-2, the CDR3 gives the full variable domain: GAGVSQSPSNKVTEKGKDVELRCDPISGHTALYWYRQSLGQGLEFLIYFQGNSAPDKSGLPSDRFSAERTGGSVSTLTIQRTQQEDSAVYLCASSPDRERMGSGYTFGSGTRLTVV.

The rearrangement joins TRBV15 to TRBJ1-5; D is uncertain. Trimming took 0 bases from V and 7 from J, leaving 13 bases between them. The germline CDR1 and CDR2 sequences are LNHNV and YYDKDF (reference sequence). The CDR3 loop spans 15 amino acids. CDR3 DNA: TGTGCCACCAGCAGAGATCCTGGCCTCGGGCAGCCCCAGCATTTT. Translating it yields CATSRDPGLGQPQHF.

This sequence joins TRBV19 and TRBJ1-2; the D gene is possibly TRBD1 (5 bases). The V and J ends lost 7 bases and 4 bases respectively, with 16 bases between them. The CDR3 covers 14 residues. Germline V gene data show CDR1 as LNHDA and CDR2 as SQIVND (reference sequence). CDR3 in DNA: TGTGCCAGTACCCTAGGGGAGGTGTCCTATGGCTACACCTTC. Protein: CASTLGEVSYGYTF. Together with reference TRBV19 and TRBJ1-2, the CDR3 gives the full variable domain: DGGITQSPKYLFRKEGQNVTLSCEQNLNHDAMYWYRQDPGQGLRLIYYSQIVNDFQKGDIAEGYSVSREKKESFPLTVTSAQKNPTAFYLCASTLGEVSYGYTFGSGTRLTVV.

This chain uses TRBV6-2 or TRBV6-3 with TRBJ2-1; unclear D gene. CDR3 length equals 15 residues. Germline CDR1 MNHEY, CDR2 SVGEGT. The ends were cut back, 4 bases at V and 3 bases at J, with 13 bases in the middle. CDR3 nucleotide sequence: TGTGCCAGCAGTTGGAGAAAGACGAACTACAATGAGCAGTTCTTC. Encoded protein: CASSWRKTNYNEQFF.

The chain uses TRBV5-1 and TRBJ2-2; the D gene is possibly TRBD2 (5 bases). Germline CDR1 SGHRS, CDR2 YFSETQ. CDR3 length: 16 amino acids. V shed 0 bases and J shed 4 bases, with 13 bases lying between them. CDR3 residues: CASSLGNSGFTGELFF. The CDR3 DNA reads TGCGCCAGCAGCTTGGGCAATTCGGGGTTCACCGGGGAGCTGTTTTTT.

V is TRBV9 and J is TRBJ1-2, with TRBD1 identical over 9 bases. After removal of 1 base from V and 4 bases from J, the junction contained 8 bases not matched to a gene. This CDR3 spans 16 amino acids. Germline V gives CDR1 SGDLS, CDR2 YYNGEE. This CDR3 reads CASSVSGGTGLYGYTF. In DNA form, the CDR3 reads TGTGCCAGCAGCGTATCGGGGGGGACAGGGCTCTATGGCTACACCTTC.

The chain links TRBV3-1 (or the pseudogene TRBV3-2) to TRBJ1-2, with 8 positions matching TRBD1. The CDR3 runs 14 residues. Trimming at V came to 5 bases and at J to 5 bases, leaving 7 bases not matched to a gene. Germline CDR1 LGHDT, CDR2 YNNKEL (reference sequence). CDR3 in amino acids: CASSVTGTGYGYTF. CDR3 bases: TGTGCCAGCAGCGTTACCGGGACAGGTTATGGCTACACCTTC.

The chain recombines TRBV5-1 with TRBJ2-1; 10 nucleotides align to TRBD2. Per germline, CDR1 SGHRS and CDR2 YFSETQ. CDR3 length equals 17 residues. The ends lost 0 bases at V and 7 bases at J; junction bases unmatched: 10. The DNA for the CDR3 is TGCGCCAGCAGCTTGGGCCTACTAGCGGGACTTGTAAATGAGCAGTTCTTC. Residues: CASSLGLLAGLVNEQFF.

The genes are TRBV28 and TRBJ2-5; a possible D gene is TRBD1 (6 bases). CDR3 length: 18 residues. Trimming removed 5 bases at V and 1 base at J, with 23 bases between. CDR1 MDHEN and CDR2 SYDVKM come from the germline V gene. This CDR3 is CASSPSPFLGTLQETQYF. The CDR3 region has the DNA TGTGCCAGCAGTCCCAGCCCCTTTCTAGGGACACTCCAAGAGACCCAGTACTTC. Looking up the rest from reference TRBV28 and TRBJ2-5 gives the full variable domain: DVKVTQSSRYLVKRTGEKVFLECVQDMDHENMFWYRQDPGLGLRLIYFSYDVKMKEKGDIPEGYSVSREKKERFSLILESASTNQTSMYLCASSPSPFLGTLQETQYFGPGTRLLVL.

The chain combines TRBV6-5 with TRBJ2-7; D remains unclear. This CDR3 has 12 residues. V lost 10 bases and J 0 bases, leaving 10 bases between the germline ends. CDR1 is MNHEY and CDR2 is SVGAGI in the germline V gene. CDR3: CATPTGSYEQYF. The CDR3 bases are TGTGCCACCCCGACGGGCTCCTACGAGCAGTACTTC.

The chain employs TRBV15 and TRBJ1-2, with 8 bases lining up with TRBD1. Trimming at V came to 3 bases and at J to 8 bases, leaving 14 bases not matched to a gene. Germline loops: CDR1 LNHNV, CDR2 YYDKDF (reference sequence). CDR3 length: 16 residues. The DNA of the CDR3 is TGTGCCACCAGCAGCCCGCACGGGACAGGTCGCCGGGGCTACACCTTC. Encoded protein: CATSSPHGTGRRGYTF.

This chain connects TRBV28 to TRBJ2-3; weak D call: TRBD2 (5 bases). The CDR3 covers 14 residues. Looked up from germline, CDR1 is MDHEN and CDR2 is SYDVKM. Between the trimmed V and J ends, which lost 4 bases and 6 bases, there was a span of 14 bases. The DNA of the CDR3 is TGTGCCAGCAGTTCTGCACTAGAGTTGGATACGCAGTATTTT. Translated: CASSSALELDTQYF.

The gene calls are TRBV20-1 and TRBJ1-4; tentatively, D is TRBD1 (6 bases). The germline V gene encodes CDR1 DFQATT and CDR2 SNEGSKA (reference sequence). This CDR3 comprises 14 residues. V dropped 3 bases and J dropped 4 bases, with 12 bases sitting between them. CDR3 bases: TGCAGTGCTAGTGGACAGCTCCTTAATGAAAAACTGTTTTTT. Its protein is CSASGQLLNEKLFF.